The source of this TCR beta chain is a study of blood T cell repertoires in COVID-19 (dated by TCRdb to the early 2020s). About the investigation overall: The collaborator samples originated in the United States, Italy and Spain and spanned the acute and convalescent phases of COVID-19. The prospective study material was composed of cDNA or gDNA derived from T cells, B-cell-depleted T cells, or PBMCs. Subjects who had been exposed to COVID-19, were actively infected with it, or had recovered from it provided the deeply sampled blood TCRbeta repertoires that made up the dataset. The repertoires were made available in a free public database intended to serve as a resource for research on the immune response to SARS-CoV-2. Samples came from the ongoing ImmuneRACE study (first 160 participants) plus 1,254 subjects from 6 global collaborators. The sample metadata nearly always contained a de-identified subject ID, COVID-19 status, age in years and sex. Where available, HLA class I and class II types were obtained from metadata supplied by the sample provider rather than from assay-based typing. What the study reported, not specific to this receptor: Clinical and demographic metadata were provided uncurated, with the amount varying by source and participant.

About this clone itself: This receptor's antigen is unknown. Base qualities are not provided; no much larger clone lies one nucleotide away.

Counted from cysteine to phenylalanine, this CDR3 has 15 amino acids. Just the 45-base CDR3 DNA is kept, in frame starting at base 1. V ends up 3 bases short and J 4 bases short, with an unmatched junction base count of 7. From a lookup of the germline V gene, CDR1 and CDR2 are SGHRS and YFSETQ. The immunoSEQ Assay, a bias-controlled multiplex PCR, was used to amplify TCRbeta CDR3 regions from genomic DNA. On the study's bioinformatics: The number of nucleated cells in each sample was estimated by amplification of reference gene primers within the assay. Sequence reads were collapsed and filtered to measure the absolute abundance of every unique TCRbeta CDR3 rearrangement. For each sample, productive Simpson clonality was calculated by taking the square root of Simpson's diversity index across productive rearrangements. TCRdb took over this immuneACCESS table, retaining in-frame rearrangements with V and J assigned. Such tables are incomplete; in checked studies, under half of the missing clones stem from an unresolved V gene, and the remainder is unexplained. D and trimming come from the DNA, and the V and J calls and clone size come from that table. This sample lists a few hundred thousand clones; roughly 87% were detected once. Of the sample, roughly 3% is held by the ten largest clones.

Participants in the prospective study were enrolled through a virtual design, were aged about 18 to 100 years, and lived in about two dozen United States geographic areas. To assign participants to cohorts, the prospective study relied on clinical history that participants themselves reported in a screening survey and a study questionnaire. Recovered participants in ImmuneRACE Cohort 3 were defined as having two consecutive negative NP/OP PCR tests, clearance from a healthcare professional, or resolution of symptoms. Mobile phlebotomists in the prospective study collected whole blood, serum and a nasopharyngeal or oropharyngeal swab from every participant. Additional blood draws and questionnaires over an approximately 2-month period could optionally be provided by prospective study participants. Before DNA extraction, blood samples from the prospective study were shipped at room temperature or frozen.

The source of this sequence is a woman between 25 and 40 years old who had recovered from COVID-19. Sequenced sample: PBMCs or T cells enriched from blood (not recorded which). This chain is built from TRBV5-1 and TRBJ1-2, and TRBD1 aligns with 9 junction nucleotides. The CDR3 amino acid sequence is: CASSSGQGSFYGYTF. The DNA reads TGCGCCAGCAGCTCGGGACAGGGAAGTTTCTATGGCTACACCTTC. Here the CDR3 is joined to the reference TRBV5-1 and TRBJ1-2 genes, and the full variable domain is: KAGVTQTPRYLIKTRGQQVTLSCSPISGHRSVSWYQQTPGQGLQFLFEYFSETQRNKGNFPGRFSGRQFSNSRSEMNVSTLELGDSALYLCASSSGQGSFYGYTFGSGTRLTVV.